These 4 T cell receptor beta chains originate from one sample sequenced in a study of T cell clones after liver transplantation. TCRdb's table, derived via immunoSEQ multiplex PCR, lists solely in-frame clones and lacks some. This sample yields some 7,900 clones, of which about four fifths are seen a single time; around 40% belongs to the top ten. This specimen was CD8+ T cells from blood, taken before liver transplant. The receptors come from a human donor who received a liver transplant.

The chain's CDR3 is CAISEAVSAGNQPQHF. As DNA, the CDR3 is TGTGCCATCAGTGAAGCCGTCTCCGCGGGCAATCAGCCCCAGCATTTT. V usage is TRBV10-3 and J usage is TRBJ1-5, with D unresolved. This CDR3 has 16 residues. CDR1 and CDR2 from the germline V gene are ENHRY and SYGVKD. V dropped 3 bases and J dropped 2 bases, with 14 bases sitting between them.

The chain joins TRBV11-2 to TRBJ2-2; a possible D gene is TRBD1 (5 bases). The CDR3 contains 16 residues. In germline, CDR1 is SGHAT, CDR2 FQNNGV. V shed 5 bases and J shed 4 bases, with 17 bases lying between them. In DNA, the CDR3 is TGTGCCAGCAGCCACCAGGGTGCCCGAGGCACCGGGGAGCTGTTTTTT. Translation gives CASSHQGARGTGELFF.

This clone was detected once. CDR3 DNA sequence: TGTGCCAGCAGTGAAAACGAGGCGGGGGGAAACACCATATATTTT. This sequence encodes CASSENEAGGNTIYF. The rearrangement uses TRBV6-1 and TRBJ1-3; no definite D call. Trimming cost V 2 bases and J 4 bases, with 12 bases left between them. The CDR3 runs 15 residues. Germline V lookup: CDR1 MNHNS, CDR2 SASEGT.

Details on this clone: The same CDR3 also results from other DNA sequences found in this sample. The J gene is TRBJ1-2, the V gene TRBV6-1, with TRBD1 as a possible D gene (5 bases). Trimming stripped 10 bases from V and 8 bases from J, with 17 bases between. The CDR3 has 12 amino acids. The V gene's germline CDR1 is MNHNS and CDR2 SASEGT. In DNA, the CDR3 is TGTGCCAACCGGGCAGGGAATTGGGGCTACACCTTC. Protein product: CANRAGNWGYTF.